The rows below give T cell receptor beta chains drawn from one sample of a study of blood T cell repertoires in COVID-19. The protocol was immunoSEQ multiplex PCR, while the TCRdb copy is restricted to in-frame clones and leaves out a portion. The sample carries tens of thousands of clones, 82% recorded once. The sample taken for sequencing was peripheral blood. The receptors stem from a woman in her sixties with acute or convalescent COVID-19. CDR3s include the opening cysteine and the closing phenylalanine or tryptophan. D genes are given only for firm matches. Some rows have no size entry. The others give once, few or many, or a class for an expanded clone.

TRBD1	TRBV7-8	NA	TRBJ1-4	CASSTDRGHNEKLFF	TGTGCCAGCAGCACGGACAGGGGTCATAATGAAAAACTGTTTTTT
NA	TRBV21-1	few	TRBJ1-1	CAKITPRENTEAFF	TGTGCCAAAATAACCCCCAGGGAAAACACTGAAGCTTTCTTT
NA	TRBV13	NA	TRBJ1-2	CASSLAGQGWGYTF	TGTGCCAGCAGCTTAGCCGGTCAGGGGTGGGGCTACACCTTC
NA	TRBV6-2/TRBV6-3	NA	TRBJ1-5	CASSRGISQGEPQHF	TGTGCCAGCAGTAGGGGGATCTCTCAAGGGGAGCCCCAGCATTTT
NA	TRBV29-1	NA	TRBJ1-1	CSVSRGTEAFF	TGCAGCGTCTCTAGAGGCACTGAAGCTTTCTTT
TRBD2	TRBV11-2	NA	TRBJ2-7	CASSFSSGGRNEQYF	TGTGCCAGCAGCTTCAGTAGCGGGGGTAGGAACGAGCAGTACTTC
TRBD1	TRBV7-8	medium-sized	TRBJ1-1	CASSTDRYHTEAFF	TGTGCCAGCAGCACGGACAGGTATCATACTGAAGCTTTCTTT
NA	TRBV25-1	NA	TRBJ1-2	CASRDINYGYTF	TGTGCCAGCAGGGACATTAACTATGGCTACACCTTC
NA	TRBV5-1	few	TRBJ1-1	CASTSGDFMNTEAFF	TGCGCCAGCACATCGGGAGATTTCATGAACACTGAAGCTTTCTTT
NA	TRBV6-2/TRBV6-3	NA	TRBJ2-6	CASSYRASGANVLTF	TGTGCCAGCAGTTACCGAGCCTCTGGGGCCAACGTCCTGACTTTC
NA	TRBV7-3	NA	TRBJ2-7	CASSLLGGYEQYF	TGTGCCAGCAGCTTATTGGGGGGCTACGAGCAGTACTTC
NA	TRBV24-1	NA	TRBJ1-1	CATSDFSGTEAFF	TGTGCCACCAGTGATTTTTCGGGAACTGAAGCTTTCTTT
TRBD1	TRBV9	NA	TRBJ1-6	CASSPRDREWTQGPLHF	TGTGCCAGCAGCCCCAGAGACAGGGAATGGACACAAGGACCCCTCCACTTT
NA	TRBV30	NA	TRBJ2-7	CAWSVLDIAGQYF	TGTGCCTGGAGTGTACTAGATATCGCGGGGCAGTACTTC
NA	TRBV6-5	NA	TRBJ2-7	CASSSSGYGGYEQYF	TGTGCCAGCAGCTCCTCGGGGTATGGCGGGTACGAGCAGTACTTC
TRBD1	TRBV4-1	NA	TRBJ1-2	CASSEGGYVYGYTF	TGCGCCAGCAGCGAAGGGGGCTACGTCTATGGCTACACCTTC
NA	TRBV6-5	few	TRBJ1-1	CASSPTSNTEAFF	TGTGCCAGCAGTCCGACATCGAACACTGAAGCTTTCTTT
TRBD2	TRBV5-1	NA	TRBJ2-7	CASSFTSGNNEQYF	TGCGCCAGCAGCTTTACTAGCGGAAACAACGAGCAGTACTTC
NA	TRBV24-1	NA	TRBJ1-1	CATREGRRRVNTEAFF	TGTGCCACCAGAGAAGGTCGGAGACGAGTGAACACTGAAGCTTTCTTT
NA	TRBV7-3	NA	TRBJ2-1	CASSLTGYAGPKQFF	TGTGCCAGCAGCTTAACGGGATATGCAGGGCCTAAGCAGTTCTTC
NA	TRBV3-1/TRBV3-2	NA	TRBJ1-4	CASSQNTGVWEKLFF	TGTGCCAGCAGCCAAAACACAGGAGTTTGGGAAAAACTGTTTTTT
TRBD1	TRBV6-2/TRBV6-3	NA	TRBJ1-5	CASSYAGTGGRQPQHF	TGTGCCAGCAGTTACGCCGGGACAGGGGGCCGTCAGCCCCAGCATTTT
TRBD1	TRBV10-3	NA	TRBJ2-7	CAISADRGVGEQYF	TGTGCCATCAGTGCGGACAGGGGGGTCGGGGAGCAGTACTTC
NA	TRBV18	NA	TRBJ2-2	CASSLSSATGELFF	TGTGCCAGCTCACTAAGTAGCGCCACCGGGGAGCTGTTTTTT
TRBD1	TRBV30	once	TRBJ1-1	CAWRVTGVSNTEAFF	TGTGCCTGGAGGGTTACAGGGGTGTCGAACACTGAAGCTTTCTTT
NA	TRBV4-2	NA	TRBJ2-1	CASSLKMGAYNEQFF	TGTGCCAGCAGCCTCAAGATGGGGGCTTACAATGAGCAGTTCTTC